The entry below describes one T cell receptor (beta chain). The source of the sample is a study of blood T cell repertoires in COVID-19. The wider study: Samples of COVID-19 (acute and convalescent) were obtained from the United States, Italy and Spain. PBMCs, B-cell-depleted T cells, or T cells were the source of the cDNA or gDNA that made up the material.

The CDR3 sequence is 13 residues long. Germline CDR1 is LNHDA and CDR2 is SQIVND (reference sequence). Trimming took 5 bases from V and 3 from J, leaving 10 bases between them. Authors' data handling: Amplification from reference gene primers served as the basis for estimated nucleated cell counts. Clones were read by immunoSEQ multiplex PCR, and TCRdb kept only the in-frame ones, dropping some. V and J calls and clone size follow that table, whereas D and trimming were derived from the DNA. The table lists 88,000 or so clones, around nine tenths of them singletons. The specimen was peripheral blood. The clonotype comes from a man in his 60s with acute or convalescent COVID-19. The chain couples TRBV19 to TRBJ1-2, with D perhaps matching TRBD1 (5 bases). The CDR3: CASSAGLDYGYTF. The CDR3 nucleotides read TGTGCCAGTAGTGCGGGGCTGGACTATGGCTACACCTTC. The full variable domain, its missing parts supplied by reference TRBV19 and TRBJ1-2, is DGGITQSPKYLFRKEGQNVTLSCEQNLNHDAMYWYRQDPGQGLRLIYYSQIVNDFQKGDIAEGYSVSREKKESFPLTVTSAQKNPTAFYLCASSAGLDYGYTFGSGTRLTVV.